These T cell receptor beta chains were read from a single sample in a study of blood T cell repertoires in COVID-19. Generated by immunoSEQ multiplex PCR, the TCRdb table keeps only in-frame clones and is missing some. Of approximately 130,000 clones listed, 84% are singletons. The sequenced material came from peripheral blood. These receptors all come from a human donor in a cohort sampled during active COVID-19. CDR3s include the opening cysteine and the closing phenylalanine or tryptophan. The D gene is left open where the match is weak. Rows give clone size only sometimes, using once, few, many, or a class for an expanded clone.

clone_size: .
d_call: TRBD2
j_call: TRBJ2-1
v_call: TRBV20-1
cdr3_length: 16
cdr3_nt: TGCAGTGCTAGTTTCCCTAGCGGGGGGGCAGACAATGAGCAGTTCTTC
cdr3_aa: CSASFPSGGADNEQFF

clone_size: .
d_call: .
j_call: TRBJ2-7
v_call: TRBV5-5
cdr3_length: 14
cdr3_nt: TGTGCCAGCAGCTTGGGGCAGGGTCTCTACGAGCAGTACTTC
cdr3_aa: CASSLGQGLYEQYF

clone_size: .
d_call: .
j_call: TRBJ1-5
v_call: TRBV7-2
cdr3_length: 13
cdr3_nt: TGTGCCAGCAGCTCCCCGGGGAATCAGCCCCAGCATTTT
cdr3_aa: CASSSPGNQPQHF

clone_size: .
d_call: TRBD1
j_call: TRBJ2-7
v_call: TRBV5-8
cdr3_length: 13
cdr3_nt: TGTGCCAGCAGCGGACAGGGGCACTACGAGCAGTACTTC
cdr3_aa: CASSGQGHYEQYF

clone_size: .
d_call: .
j_call: TRBJ2-6
v_call: TRBV5-1
cdr3_length: 16
cdr3_nt: TGCGCCAGCAGCCGGGACACACTATCTGGGGCCAACGTCCTGACTTTC
cdr3_aa: CASSRDTLSGANVLTF

clone_size: .
d_call: .
j_call: TRBJ2-5
v_call: TRBV29-1
cdr3_length: 12
cdr3_nt: TGCAGCGTTGAGGGCTACCAAGAGACCCAGTACTTC
cdr3_aa: CSVEGYQETQYF

clone_size: .
d_call: .
j_call: TRBJ1-2
v_call: TRBV6-6
cdr3_length: 10
cdr3_nt: TGTGCCAGCAGACAGGGTGGCTACACCTTC
cdr3_aa: CASRQGGYTF

clone_size: .
d_call: TRBD1
j_call: TRBJ1-1
v_call: TRBV19
cdr3_length: 16
cdr3_nt: TGTGCCAGTAGTATTGGGGCACGGACAGGTAGAGTGGAAGCTTTCTTT
cdr3_aa: CASSIGARTGRVEAFF

clone_size: once
d_call: .
j_call: TRBJ1-5
v_call: TRBV24-1
cdr3_length: 16
cdr3_nt: TGTGCCACCAGTGTTGGGGGGGATAGGAGCAATCAGCCCCAGCATTTT
cdr3_aa: CATSVGGDRSNQPQHF

clone_size: .
d_call: .
j_call: TRBJ1-2
v_call: TRBV6-5
cdr3_length: 12
cdr3_nt: TGTGCCAGCAGGTTCAGGGACTATGGCTACACCTTC
cdr3_aa: CASRFRDYGYTF

clone_size: once
d_call: TRBD2
j_call: TRBJ2-1
v_call: TRBV30
cdr3_length: 16
cdr3_nt: TGTGCCTGGAGCAGAACTAGCGGGGGGTCCGTCAGAGAGCAGTTCTTC
cdr3_aa: CAWSRTSGGSVREQFF

clone_size: .
d_call: TRBD1
j_call: TRBJ1-5
v_call: TRBV5-6
cdr3_length: 15
cdr3_nt: TGTGCCAGCAGCAGAACCGGGACAGGATATCAGCCCCAGCATTTT
cdr3_aa: CASSRTGTGYQPQHF

clone_size: large
d_call: TRBD1
j_call: TRBJ1-1
v_call: TRBV30
cdr3_length: 17
cdr3_nt: TGTGCCTGGAGTGTAGGTAGGGACAGGGGGTTGGGCACTGAAGCTTTCTTT
cdr3_aa: CAWSVGRDRGLGTEAFF

clone_size: .
d_call: TRBD1
j_call: TRBJ2-7
v_call: TRBV27
cdr3_length: 16
cdr3_nt: TGTGCCAGCAGTTTAAGGGGACAGGTCGGGGGCTACGAGCAGTACTTC
cdr3_aa: CASSLRGQVGGYEQYF

clone_size: .
d_call: .
j_call: TRBJ1-3
v_call: TRBV28
cdr3_length: 18
cdr3_nt: TGTGCCAGCAGCCCACCAACCGGATACAGCCGCTCTGGAAACACCATATATTTT
cdr3_aa: CASSPPTGYSRSGNTIYF

clone_size: .
d_call: .
j_call: TRBJ2-7
v_call: TRBV5-6
cdr3_length: 15
cdr3_nt: TGTGCCAGCAGCGTAACGTTGACAGCGAACTACGAGCAGTACTTC
cdr3_aa: CASSVTLTANYEQYF

clone_size: .
d_call: TRBD2
j_call: TRBJ2-1
v_call: TRBV3-1/TRBV3-2
cdr3_length: 16
cdr3_nt: TGTGCCAGCAGCCCCCTACTAGCGGGGGGGCCAAATGAGCAGTTCTTC
cdr3_aa: CASSPLLAGGPNEQFF

clone_size: .
d_call: .
j_call: TRBJ1-5
v_call: TRBV6-5
cdr3_length: 12
cdr3_nt: TGTGCCAGCAGTCCCAGGGTCCAGCCCCAGCATTTT
cdr3_aa: CASSPRVQPQHF

clone_size: .
d_call: .
j_call: TRBJ1-2
v_call: TRBV24-1
cdr3_length: 14
cdr3_nt: TGTGCCACCAGTGATTTGGGGGGAGGAGTTGGCTACACCTTC
cdr3_aa: CATSDLGGGVGYTF

clone_size: .
d_call: TRBD1
j_call: TRBJ1-1
v_call: TRBV6-5
cdr3_length: 13
cdr3_nt: TGTGCCAGCAGATACGACAGGGGCGCTGAAGCTTTCTTT
cdr3_aa: CASRYDRGAEAFF

clone_size: .
d_call: .
j_call: TRBJ2-3
v_call: TRBV6-5
cdr3_length: 15
cdr3_nt: TGTGCCAGCAGCCCCGGGGGAACTAGCACAGATACGCAGTATTTT
cdr3_aa: CASSPGGTSTDTQYF

clone_size: .
d_call: .
j_call: TRBJ1-2
v_call: TRBV15
cdr3_length: 15
cdr3_nt: TGTGCCACCAGCAGAGCCTTCAACAGGGTCTATGGCTACACCTTC
cdr3_aa: CATSRAFNRVYGYTF

clone_size: .
d_call: TRBD1
j_call: TRBJ1-6
v_call: TRBV6-5
cdr3_length: 15
cdr3_nt: TGTGCCAGCAGTTACGGGACAGGGCTCGATTCACCCCTCCACTTT
cdr3_aa: CASSYGTGLDSPLHF

clone_size: .
d_call: TRBD2
j_call: TRBJ2-5
v_call: TRBV7-2
cdr3_length: 16
cdr3_nt: TGTGCCAGCAGCCTCCGACTAGCGGGGCTCCAAGAGACCCAGTACTTC
cdr3_aa: CASSLRLAGLQETQYF

clone_size: .
d_call: TRBD2
j_call: TRBJ2-1
v_call: TRBV7-8
cdr3_length: 17
cdr3_nt: TGTGCCAGCAGCTTACGTCTAGCGGGGGCACCATACAATGAGCAGTTCTTC
cdr3_aa: CASSLRLAGAPYNEQFF

clone_size: .
d_call: TRBD1
j_call: TRBJ1-5
v_call: TRBV18
cdr3_length: 15
cdr3_nt: TGTGCCAGCTCAACGGACAGGGTAGGCAATCAGCCCCAGCATTTT
cdr3_aa: CASSTDRVGNQPQHF

clone_size: .
d_call: TRBD1
j_call: TRBJ2-1
v_call: TRBV5-6
cdr3_length: 16
cdr3_nt: TGTGCCAGCAGCTTTCAAGGGACAGGACCCTACAATGAGCAGTTCTTC
cdr3_aa: CASSFQGTGPYNEQFF

clone_size: .
d_call: .
j_call: TRBJ1-1
v_call: TRBV6-5
cdr3_length: 12
cdr3_nt: TGTGCCAGCAGTTCCACCGGGAGAGAAGCTTTCTTT
cdr3_aa: CASSSTGREAFF

clone_size: .
d_call: TRBD1
j_call: TRBJ2-3
v_call: TRBV6-4
cdr3_length: 13
cdr3_nt: TGTGCCACAGGACAGGGCCACACAGATACGCAGTATTTT
cdr3_aa: CATGQGHTDTQYF

clone_size: .
d_call: .
j_call: TRBJ2-3
v_call: TRBV6-5
cdr3_length: 15
cdr3_nt: TGTGCCAGCAGTAACCTGGGACACCGCACAGATACGCAGTATTTT
cdr3_aa: CASSNLGHRTDTQYF

clone_size: .
d_call: .
j_call: TRBJ1-5
v_call: TRBV7-9
cdr3_length: 14
cdr3_nt: TGTGCCAGCAGCTTCGGGGGGCTAGGTCAGCCCCAGCATTTT
cdr3_aa: CASSFGGLGQPQHF

clone_size: .
d_call: TRBD1
j_call: TRBJ1-1
v_call: TRBV6-5
cdr3_length: 15
cdr3_nt: TGTGCCAGCAGTTCAACAGGGGCCCCGACCACTGAAGCTTTCTTT
cdr3_aa: CASSSTGAPTTEAFF

clone_size: .
d_call: TRBD1
j_call: TRBJ2-7
v_call: TRBV3-1/TRBV3-2
cdr3_length: 19
cdr3_nt: TGTGCCAGCAGCCAAGATATACTAACCCGGGACAGGGGGCGATTCGAGCAGTACTTC
cdr3_aa: CASSQDILTRDRGRFEQYF

clone_size: .
d_call: TRBD2
j_call: TRBJ2-1
v_call: TRBV5-1
cdr3_length: 16
cdr3_nt: TGCGCCAGCAGCTTGACTTATGCGGGGGGTTACAATGAGCAGTTCTTC
cdr3_aa: CASSLTYAGGYNEQFF

clone_size: .
d_call: TRBD1
j_call: TRBJ2-3
v_call: TRBV10-1
cdr3_length: 15
cdr3_nt: TGCGCCAGCCGACCCGGGACAGGGGGTACAGATACGCAGTATTTT
cdr3_aa: CASRPGTGGTDTQYF

clone_size: .
d_call: .
j_call: TRBJ1-2
v_call: TRBV7-2
cdr3_length: 13
cdr3_nt: TGTGCCAGCAGCTTAGGACAGGACTATGGCTACACCTTC
cdr3_aa: CASSLGQDYGYTF

clone_size: .
d_call: TRBD1
j_call: TRBJ1-2
v_call: TRBV6-6
cdr3_length: 15
cdr3_nt: TGTGCCAGCACTATCGGTTCGGCAGGGGGAGGTGGCTACACCTTC
cdr3_aa: CASTIGSAGGGGYTF

clone_size: .
d_call: .
j_call: TRBJ2-1
v_call: TRBV5-8
cdr3_length: 12
cdr3_nt: TGTGCCACCGGAGAGGGTTACAATGAGCAGTTCTTC
cdr3_aa: CATGEGYNEQFF

clone_size: .
d_call: .
j_call: TRBJ1-2
v_call: TRBV5-1
cdr3_length: 15
cdr3_nt: TGCGCCAGCAGCTGGATTTTCTGGGGACAAGATCCATCCACCTTC
cdr3_aa: CASSWIFWGQDPSTF

clone_size: .
d_call: .
j_call: TRBJ2-2
v_call: TRBV7-2
cdr3_length: 12
cdr3_nt: TGTGCCAGCAGCTTGGTTAGCGGGGAGCTGTTTTTT
cdr3_aa: CASSLVSGELFF

clone_size: .
d_call: TRBD1
j_call: TRBJ1-5
v_call: TRBV6-5
cdr3_length: 15
cdr3_nt: TGTGCCAGCAGGCTGGGACAGGGGATCAATCAGCCCCAGCATTTT
cdr3_aa: CASRLGQGINQPQHF

clone_size: .
d_call: .
j_call: TRBJ1-5
v_call: TRBV20-1
cdr3_length: 13
cdr3_nt: TGCAGTGCTAGTCCCAACGGGAATCAGCCCCAGCATTTT
cdr3_aa: CSASPNGNQPQHF

clone_size: once
d_call: TRBD1
j_call: TRBJ2-4
v_call: TRBV5-6
cdr3_length: 15
cdr3_nt: TGTGCCAGCAGCCCAAGGACAGGGGTTACGAACATTCAGTACTTC
cdr3_aa: CASSPRTGVTNIQYF

clone_size: .
d_call: TRBD2
j_call: TRBJ2-3
v_call: TRBV5-1
cdr3_length: 18
cdr3_nt: TGCGCCAGCAGCGAACGGACTAGCGGGGGGCCCTTCACAGATACGCAGTATTTT
cdr3_aa: CASSERTSGGPFTDTQYF

clone_size: .
d_call: TRBD1
j_call: TRBJ2-7
v_call: TRBV5-1
cdr3_length: 14
cdr3_nt: TGCGCCAGCAGCTTGCAACAGGGGAATGGCGAGCAGTACTTC
cdr3_aa: CASSLQQGNGEQYF